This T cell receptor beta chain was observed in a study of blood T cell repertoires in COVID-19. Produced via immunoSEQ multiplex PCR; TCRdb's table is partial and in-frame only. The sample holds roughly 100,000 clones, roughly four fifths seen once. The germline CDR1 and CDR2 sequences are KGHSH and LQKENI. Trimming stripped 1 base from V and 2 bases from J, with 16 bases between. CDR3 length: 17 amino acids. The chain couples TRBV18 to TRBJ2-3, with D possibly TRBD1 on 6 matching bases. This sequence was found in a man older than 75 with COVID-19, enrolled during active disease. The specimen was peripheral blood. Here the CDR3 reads CASSPRLSTGYTDTQYF. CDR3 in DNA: TGTGCCAGCTCACCACGATTGTCGACAGGTTACACAGATACGCAGTATTTT. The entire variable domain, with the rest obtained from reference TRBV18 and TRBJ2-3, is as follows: NAGVMQNPRHLVRRRGQEARLRCSPMKGHSHVYWYRQLPEEGLKFMVYLQKENIIDESGMPKERFSAEFPKEGPSILRIQQVVRGDSAAYFCASSPRLSTGYTDTQYFGPGTRLTVL.